Listed here are 2 T cell receptor beta chains from one sample, sequenced in a study of cytomegalovirus exposure and HLA in healthy donors. 13 Jbeta primers and 60 Vbeta primers were used for the PCR. Clones were sequenced by immunoSEQ multiplex PCR, and TCRdb holds only the in-frame ones, with some missing. The sample contains fewer than 120,000 clones, more than 60% of which appear only once. Input material: PBMCs. These receptors originate from a man aged 25 to 40 in good health and CMV-seropositive.

This chain links TRBV19 with TRBJ2-7, with a tentative D call TRBD2 (5 bases). V was pared by 7 bases and J by 2 bases, with 12 bases between. Looked up from germline, CDR1 is LNHDA and CDR2 is SQIVND (reference sequence). The CDR3 extends over 13 amino acids. Here the CDR3 reads CASTASGAYEQYF. The CDR3 DNA is TGTGCCAGTACCGCTTCCGGGGCCTACGAGCAGTACTTC.

The chain has TRBV11-2 and TRBJ1-1; no clear D gene. Trimming removed 5 bases at V and 1 base at J, with 8 bases between. Germline CDR1 is SGHAT and CDR2 is FQNNGV. The CDR3 sequence is 13 residues long. The CDR3 loop is CASSRSQNTEAFF. The CDR3 DNA reads as TGTGCCAGCAGCAGAAGCCAGAACACTGAAGCTTTCTTT. The variable domain in full, completed from reference TRBV11-2 and TRBJ1-1, reads EAGVAQSPRYKIIEKRQSVAFWCNPISGHATLYWYQQILGQGPKLLIQFQNNGVVDDSQLPKDRFSAERLKGVDSTLKIQPAKLEDSAVYLCASSRSQNTEAFFGQGTRLTVV.